This T cell receptor beta chain was sequenced during a study of T cell repertoires in cytomegalovirus infection. Whole-study context: Selection of CMV epitopes for the study included recently identified HLA-C-restricted and well-studied HLA-B-restricted ones. The public TCR beta signatures pointed to both CMV infection and matching HLA type. Study-wide results and caveats: In two of eight donors, the top clonotype was HLA-C-restricted CMV-specific. Cumulative frequency of public TCR beta families picked out carriers of CMV plus the relevant HLA.

TCRdb reanalysed the reads using MiXCR and keeps one entry per CDR3 protein. The sample includes around 300,000 distinct CDR3 sequences, 25% seen only once; the top ten take 10% to 15%. In this sample, this clonotype turned up a few times. Its antigen remains unidentified. The receptor was isolated from a human donor in good health (CMV status not recorded). Some clones in this sample may be carry-over from other donors' samples. Specimen: cultured PBMCs, collected from culture after CMV antigen stimulation.

CDR3 DNA: TGTGCCAGCAGTCCCCCTGGGGCCAAACTGTTTTTT. Encoded protein: CASSPPGAKLFF. The chain is built from TRBV27 and TRBJ1-4; D possibly corresponds to TRBD1 (5 bases). V was cut by 5 bases and J by 11 bases, with 12 bases left in between. Germline-derived CDR1 and CDR2 are MNHEY and SMNVEV (reference sequence). This CDR3 region has 12 residues.